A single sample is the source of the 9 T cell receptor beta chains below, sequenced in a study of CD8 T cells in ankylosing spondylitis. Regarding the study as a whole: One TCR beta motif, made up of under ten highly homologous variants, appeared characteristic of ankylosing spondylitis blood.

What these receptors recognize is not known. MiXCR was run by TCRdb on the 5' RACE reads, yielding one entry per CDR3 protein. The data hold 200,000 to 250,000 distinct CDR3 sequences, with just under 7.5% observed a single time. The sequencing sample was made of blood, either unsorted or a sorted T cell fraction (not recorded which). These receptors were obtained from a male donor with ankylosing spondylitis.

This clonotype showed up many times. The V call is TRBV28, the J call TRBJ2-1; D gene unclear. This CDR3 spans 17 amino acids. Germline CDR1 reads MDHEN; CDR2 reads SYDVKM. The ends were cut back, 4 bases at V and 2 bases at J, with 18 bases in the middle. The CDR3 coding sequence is TGTGCCAGCAGTTCCCTCATCTGGAAAACGACCTACAATGAGCAGTTCTTC. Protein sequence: CASSSLIWKTTYNEQFF.

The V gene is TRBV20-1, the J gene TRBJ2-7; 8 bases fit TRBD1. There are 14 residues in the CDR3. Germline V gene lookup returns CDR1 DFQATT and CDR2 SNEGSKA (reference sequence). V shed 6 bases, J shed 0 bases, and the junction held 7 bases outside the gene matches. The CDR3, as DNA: TGCAGTGCCGACAGGGGTGACAGCTCCTACGAGCAGTACTTC. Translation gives CSADRGDSSYEQYF.

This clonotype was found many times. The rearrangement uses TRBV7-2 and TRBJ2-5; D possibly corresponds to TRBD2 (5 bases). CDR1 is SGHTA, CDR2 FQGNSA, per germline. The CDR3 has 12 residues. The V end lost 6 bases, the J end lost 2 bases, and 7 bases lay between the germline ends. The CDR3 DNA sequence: TGTGCCAGCAGGGGGAGACAAGAGACCCAGTACTTC. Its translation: CASRGRQETQYF.

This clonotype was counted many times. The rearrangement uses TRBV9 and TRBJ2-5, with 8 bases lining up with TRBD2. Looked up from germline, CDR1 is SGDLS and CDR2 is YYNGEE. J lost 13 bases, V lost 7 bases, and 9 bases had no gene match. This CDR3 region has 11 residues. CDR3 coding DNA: TGTGCCAGCCGGGGGGGGAACTGGCTGTACTTC. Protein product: CASRGGNWLYF.

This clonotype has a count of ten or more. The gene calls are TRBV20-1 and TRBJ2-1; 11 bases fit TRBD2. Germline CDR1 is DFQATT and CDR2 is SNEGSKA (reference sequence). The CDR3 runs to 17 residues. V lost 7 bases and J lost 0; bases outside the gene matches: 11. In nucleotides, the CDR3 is TGCAGTGTTGCGGGACTAGCGGAACTCAACTCCTACAATGAGCAGTTCTTC. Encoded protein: CSVAGLAELNSYNEQFF.

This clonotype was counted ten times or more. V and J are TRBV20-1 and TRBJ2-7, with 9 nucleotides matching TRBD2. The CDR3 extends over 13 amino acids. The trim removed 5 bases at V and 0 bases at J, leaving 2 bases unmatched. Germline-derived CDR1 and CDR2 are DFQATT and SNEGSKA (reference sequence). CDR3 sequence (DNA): TGCAGTGCTTTTAGCGGGAGCTCCTACGAGCAGTACTTC. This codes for CSAFSGSSYEQYF.

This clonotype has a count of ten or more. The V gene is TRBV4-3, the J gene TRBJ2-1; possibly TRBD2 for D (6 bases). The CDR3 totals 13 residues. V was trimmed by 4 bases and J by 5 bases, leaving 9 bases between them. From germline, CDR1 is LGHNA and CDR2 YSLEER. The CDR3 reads CASSPGADNEQFF. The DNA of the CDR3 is TGCGCCAGCAGCCCGGGAGCGGACAATGAGCAGTTCTTC.

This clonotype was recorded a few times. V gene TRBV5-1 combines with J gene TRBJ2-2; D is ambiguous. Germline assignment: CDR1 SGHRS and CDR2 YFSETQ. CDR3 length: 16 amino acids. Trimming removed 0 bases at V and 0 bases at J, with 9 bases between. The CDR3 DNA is TGCGCCAGCAGCTTGGTAGGAGACTCGAACACCGGGGAGCTGTTTTTT. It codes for CASSLVGDSNTGELFF. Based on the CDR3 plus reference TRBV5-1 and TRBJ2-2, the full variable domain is KAGVTQTPRYLIKTRGQQVTLSCSPISGHRSVSWYQQTPGQGLQFLFEYFSETQRNKGNFPGRFSGRQFSNSRSEMNVSTLELGDSALYLCASSLVGDSNTGELFFGEGSRLTVL.

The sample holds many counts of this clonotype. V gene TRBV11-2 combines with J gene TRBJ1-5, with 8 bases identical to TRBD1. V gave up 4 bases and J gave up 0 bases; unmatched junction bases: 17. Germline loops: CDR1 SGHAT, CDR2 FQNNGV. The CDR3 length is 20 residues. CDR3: CASSSDLRGLGLYSNQPQHF. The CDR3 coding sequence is TGTGCCAGCAGCTCCGACCTCAGGGGGCTAGGATTGTATAGCAATCAGCCCCAGCATTTT.